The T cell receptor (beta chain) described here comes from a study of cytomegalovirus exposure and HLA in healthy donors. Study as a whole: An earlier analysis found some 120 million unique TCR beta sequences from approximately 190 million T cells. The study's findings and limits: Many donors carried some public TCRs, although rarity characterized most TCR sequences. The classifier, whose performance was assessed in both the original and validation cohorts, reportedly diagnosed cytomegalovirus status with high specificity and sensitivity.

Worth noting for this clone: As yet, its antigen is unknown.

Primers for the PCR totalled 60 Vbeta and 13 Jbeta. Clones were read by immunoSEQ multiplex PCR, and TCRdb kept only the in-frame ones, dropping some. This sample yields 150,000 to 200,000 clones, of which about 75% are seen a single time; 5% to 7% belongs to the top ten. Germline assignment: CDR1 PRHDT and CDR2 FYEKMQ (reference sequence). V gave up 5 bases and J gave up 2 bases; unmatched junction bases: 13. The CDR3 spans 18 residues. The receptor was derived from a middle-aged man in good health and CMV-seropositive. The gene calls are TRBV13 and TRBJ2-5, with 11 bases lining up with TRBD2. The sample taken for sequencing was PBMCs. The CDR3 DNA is TGTGCCAGCAGCCTGGGTAGCGGGAGGGCGTCGGGACAAGAGACCCAGTACTTC. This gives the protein CASSLGSGRASGQETQYF.